This entry is about one TCR beta chain. It lacks a known antigen. Just one base apart from a much larger clone, this may be a read error. CDR1 and CDR2, per the germline V gene (reference sequence), are PRHDT and FYEKMQ. From the cysteine up to the phenylalanine, the CDR3 has a length of 15 residues. Of the read, only the CDR3 DNA is kept; its 45 bases are in frame from base 1. This entry comes from a study of T cells in Graves' hyperthyroidism and ophthalmopathy (dated by TCRdb to about 2019). Regarding the study in general: To identify distinguishing TCR V-J signatures, a discovery cohort of some 99 patients was used, comprising 40 to 45 with Graves' ophthalmopathy and approximately 57 with stable Graves' hyperthyroidism. The study also compared thyroid tissue and blood T-cell repertoires from over 5 Graves' hyperthyroidism patients. According to the paper, TCR Vbeta CDR3 sequencing was carried out on approximately 140 peripheral blood samples, which came from about 45 ophthalmopathy, under 80 hyperthyroidism and about 17 progressor patients. An independent validation cohort of about 19 hyperthyroidism patients and 15 or so patients who later progressed to ophthalmopathy tested prospective prediction of ophthalmopathy. Once sampling was done, hyperthyroidism patients were given methimazole at a starting dose of 30 mg daily, whereas ophthalmopathy patients were given high-dose intravenous methylprednisolone. For training and testing, the 95 to 100 patients in the discovery cohort were randomly divided in a 7:3 ratio. Paper-wide results and their limitations: In validation, the model predicted progression to ophthalmopathy with around 71% sensitivity and approximately 72% specificity, a median of approximately 6.5 months before onset. Sample size was not statistically predetermined, and blinding of investigators to group allocation was not performed. Most expanded thyroid clonotypes (frequency above 0.001) were also detected in blood, suggesting blood repertoires may reflect thyroid immune responses. In cross-validation, a model built on a 13 V-J signature told ophthalmopathy apart from stable hyperthyroidism with less than 90% sensitivity and about 81% specificity, and in testing the same model reached 80%/75%.

Amplification of TCR beta CDR3 regions was carried out from RNA transcripts. For the first round of RT-PCR on the TCR CDR3, the HTBI primer set was used together with the Qiagen OneStep RT-PCR kit. The libraries were constructed in a second round of multiplex PCR and then size-selected and purified. Paired-end sequencing of the libraries was performed with 100 bp reads on an Illumina HiSeq2000. The study's processing was this. SOAPnuke was used to process the raw data, removing reads that contained adapters or uncalled bases, had a mean Phred below 15, or lacked an exact match to the constant primer or identifier. High-quality paired reads were merged using COPE v1.2.5, and each unique nucleotide sequence was defined as a clonotype. MiTCR v1.1 was used to align the clonotypes against IMGT TRBV, TRBD and TRBJ reference segments. Only V-J combinations with frequency above 0.0001, covering 98% to 99.2% of repertoires, were analysed. The TCS score was defined as the ratio of F50 (clonal expansion) to E x V (chaos), calculated using BLOSUM62-based TCRdist between CDR3 peptides within each V-J. Welch's t-statistics and random forest reduced approximately 520 V-J features to 13, which were used in a naive Bayes classifier (R e1071). Thyroid-blood repertoire similarity was quantified with the Morisita-Horn index. TCRdb trimmed public reads at Q25 via fastp, called clones via MiXCR and kept in-frame beta chains. Every distinct CDR3 protein forms one entry, paired with its most common genes and DNA. These V and J calls derive from TCRdb rather than the authors' analysis. Across this sample there are about 570,000 distinct CDR3 sequences, with about 45% seen only once. The ten most abundant clones make up under 20% of the sample.

Exclusion was applied to patients with uncontrolled infections, other autoimmune diseases, pregnancy or lactation. Clinical symptoms, serum thyroxine and TRAb, thyroid ultrasound, and orbital computed tomography formed the basis for the diagnoses. Trizol reagent was used to extract total RNA, and RNA quality was then checked on an Agilent 2100 Bioanalyzer. The sequenced material came from peripheral blood or thyroid tissue (not recorded which). The receptor's source is an adult woman with Graves' disease, either hyperthyroidism or ophthalmopathy (not recorded which). The V and J genes are TRBV13 and TRBJ1-3, with an unclear D gene assignment. Here is the DNA: TGTGCCAGCTCACGGATTGGGTCCTCTGGAAACACCAGATATTTT. It translates to CASSRIGSSGNTRYF.